The source of this TCR beta chain is a study of shared clonotypes between healthy human individuals. About this clone: Its antigen remains unknown.

The CDR3 is 14 residues long. Per the germline V gene, CDR1 is MNHEY and CDR2 is SMNVEV (reference sequence). Deletions cut 5 bases from V and 4 bases from J, with 14 bases between. The naive CD8 fraction comprised CD45RO-negative cells positively selected for CCR7 and excluded terminally differentiated effector memory CD45RA+ cells. Study outcomes and limitations: Compared with clonotypes that all four donors shared, non-shared clonotypes had lower generation probabilities.

Over several immunoSEQ plates, each subset's genomic DNA was distributed in even portions. Clones were read by immunoSEQ multiplex PCR, and TCRdb kept only the in-frame ones, dropping some. The sample shows about 2.1 million clones, just under 95% of them seen only once. The clonotype comes from a young man in good health. Some clones in this sample may be carry-over from other donors' samples. Sequencing used naive CD8+ T cells from PBMCs. The gene calls are TRBV27 and TRBJ1-1; D call uncertain. Here the CDR3 DNA reads TGTGCCAGCAGTGTGGTGGCCTCGAGCACTGAAGCTTTCTTT. Amino acids: CASSVVASSTEAFF.